Each of the 23 T cell receptor beta chains below was sequenced from the same sample in a study of regulatory T cells in long-lasting Graves disease. The sample's time point: newly diagnosed GD, antithyroid drugs for less than 3 months. Isolated PBMC RNA provided the starting material for the TCR library. Arm-PCR with iRepertoire HTBI primers amplified the CDR3 regions for these TCR beta libraries. TCRdb re-called the multiplex PCR reads with MiXCR, one entry per CDR3 protein. The sample records 350,000 to 400,000 distinct CDR3 sequences, roughly 16% being singletons. These data were also filed under a second study, of T cells in Graves' hyperthyroidism and ophthalmopathy.

Sequences were derived from peripheral blood mononuclear cells (PBMCs), sampled at new diagnosis, from a patient treated with antithyroid drugs. These TCRs come from a woman under 30 with Graves disease.

The chain couples TRBV19 to TRBJ2-1, with D possibly being TRBD2 (7 bases). There are 13 residues in the CDR3. Trimming removed 5 bases from V and 15 bases from J, with 20 bases in between. Germline-derived CDR1 and CDR2 are LNHDA and SQIVND (reference sequence). For the CDR3, the DNA is TGTGCCAGTAGTGCCGGCGGGGGCGGGAGTATGTTCTTC. It specifies CASSAGGGGSMFF.

The chain links TRBV12-3 or TRBV12-4 to TRBJ2-2; tentatively, D is TRBD1 (6 bases). The CDR3 length is 14 residues. V lost 1 base and J lost 3, with 6 bases in between. The CDR3 region is CASSLGGHTGELFF. Here the CDR3 DNA reads TGTGCCAGCAGTTTAGGGGGGCACACCGGGGAGCTGTTTTTT.

The sample holds many counts of this clonotype. The V gene is TRBV7-9, the J gene TRBJ2-3; TRBD2 aligns across 7 bases. This CDR3 is 13 amino acids long. After removal of 5 bases from V and 2 bases from J, the junction contained 1 base not matched to a gene. CDR1 and CDR2 (germline): SEHNR, FQNEAQ (reference sequence). CDR3 in amino acids: CASSGGVTDTQYF. Here the CDR3 DNA reads TGTGCCAGCAGCGGGGGGGTCACAGATACGCAGTATTTT.

This clonotype was found many times. This chain connects TRBV5-1 to TRBJ1-2, with D hard to call. V lost 3 bases and J 6 bases, leaving 21 bases between the germline ends. The germline V gene has CDR1 SGHRS and CDR2 YFSETQ. The CDR3 length is 16 residues. For the CDR3, the DNA is TGCGCCAGCAGCTCTTCTGGGCTCTCTCACACTCATGGCTACACCTTC. Protein sequence: CASSSSGLSHTHGYTF.

This clonotype was recorded many times. The chain couples TRBV3-1 to TRBJ1-3; a weak D match, TRBD1 (5 bases). V was clipped by 1 base and J by 2 bases, with 6 bases between them. From germline, CDR1 is LGHDT and CDR2 YNNKEL (reference sequence). The CDR3 totals 14 residues. Written as DNA, the CDR3 is TGTGCCAGCAGCCAAGGACAGACTGGAAACACCATATATTTT. This codes for CASSQGQTGNTIYF. Looking up the rest from reference TRBV3-1 and TRBJ1-3 gives the full variable domain: DTAVSQTPKYLVTQMGNDKSIKCEQNLGHDTMYWYKQDSKKFLKIMFSYNNKELIINETVPNRFSPKSPDKAHLNLHINSLELGDSAVYFCASSQGQTGNTIYFGEGSWLTVV.

In regard to this clonotype: A much larger clonotype is one base distant, so this may be a read error. The chain joins TRBV5-1 to TRBJ1-1, with a weak D call TRBD1 (5 bases). The CDR3 covers 15 residues. Germline assignment: CDR1 SGHRS and CDR2 YFSETQ. The CDR3 DNA reads TGCGCCGGCAGGGTGGCACCACTCCTGGAGACTGAAGCTTTCTTT. Translating it yields CAGRVAPLLETEAFF.

This clonotype appeared many times. The chain carries TRBV4-1 and TRBJ2-7, with TRBD1 matching 11 bases. The CDR3 totals 16 residues. V lost 3 bases, J lost 2 bases, and 6 bases stayed unmatched. The germline gives CDR1 MGHRA, CDR2 YSYEKL. The CDR3 DNA is TGCGCCAGCAGCCAGAGGGACAGGGGGTTGACCTACGAGCAGTACTTC. Translated: CASSQRDRGLTYEQYF.

The gene calls are TRBV28 and TRBJ2-3; the match to TRBD1 covers 7 bases. The CDR3 runs 15 residues. From germline, CDR1 is MDHEN and CDR2 SYDVKM. The trim removed 6 bases at V and 8 bases at J, leaving 14 bases unmatched. The CDR3 DNA reads TGTGCCAGCAGGCTAGCTGGTTTCGGGGACAGTACGCAGTATTTT. Its translation: CASRLAGFGDSTQYF.

This clonotype was found many times. The chain is built from TRBV18 and TRBJ1-2; D is unclear. Germline V gene lookup returns CDR1 KGHSH and CDR2 LQKENI. CDR3 length: 13 residues. V dropped 6 bases and J dropped 3 bases, with 11 bases sitting between them. CDR3 loop: CASSRDVDYGYTF. The CDR3 bases are TGTGCCAGCTCGAGAGACGTAGACTATGGCTACACCTTC.

This clonotype was detected ten times or more. The chain has TRBV28 and TRBJ2-3, with D possibly being TRBD1 (6 bases). This CDR3 has 16 amino acids. The germline V gene has CDR1 MDHEN and CDR2 SYDVKM. The V end was cut by 6 bases, the J end by 2 bases, with 18 bases between. The CDR3 DNA is TGTGCCAGCAGGAACAGGGAGTATTTGCACACAGATACGCAGTATTTT. Translated: CASRNREYLHTDTQYF.

In this sample, this clonotype turned up many times. This sequence joins TRBV2 and TRBJ1-5; D may be TRBD1 (5 bases). Germline lookup yields CDR1 SNHLY and CDR2 FYNNEI. V lost 4 bases and J 7 bases, leaving 11 bases between the germline ends. The CDR3 spans 13 residues. In DNA form, the CDR3 reads TGTGCCAGCAGTGCAGGGAGAGACCAGCCCCAGCATTTT. This encodes CASSAGRDQPQHF. The variable domain in full, completed from reference TRBV2 and TRBJ1-5, reads EPEVTQTPSHQVTQMGQEVILRCVPISNHLYFYWYRQILGQKVEFLVSFYNNEISEKSEIFDDQFSVERPDGSNFTLKIRSTKLEDSAMYFCASSAGRDQPQHFGDGTRLSIL.

At least ten counts were recorded for this clonotype. The chain is built from TRBV7-3 and TRBJ2-1; D unresolved. The CDR3 contains 16 residues. Germline CDR1 is SGHTA and CDR2 is FQGTGA. The V and J ends lost 2 bases and 1 base respectively, with 12 bases between them. CDR3 nucleotide sequence: TGTGCCAGCAGCTTAGGTTTTAGGGAATCCTACAATGAGCAGTTCTTC. It specifies CASSLGFRESYNEQFF.

To note about this clonotype: Just one base apart from a much larger clone, this may be a read error. The rearrangement links TRBV6-1 to TRBJ2-7; 7 bases align to TRBD1. This CDR3 contains 15 residues. The V gene's germline CDR1 is MNHNS and CDR2 SASEGT. The CDR3 nucleotides are TGTGCCGGCAGTGAAGAAACAGGGGAACCCTACGAGCAGTACTTC. Translating gives CAGSEETGEPYEQYF.

This clonotype was counted at least ten times. The J gene is TRBJ2-3, the V gene TRBV11-2; a possible D gene is TRBD1 (5 bases). Germline CDR1 is SGHAT and CDR2 is FQNNGV. The V and J ends lost 5 bases and 4 bases respectively, with 16 bases between them. This CDR3 is built from 15 residues. This CDR3 is CASSPLQARADTQYF. Here the CDR3 DNA reads TGTGCCAGCAGCCCCCTACAGGCCAGGGCAGATACGCAGTATTTT.

The table lists this clonotype with a few counts. The chain is built from TRBV19 and TRBJ2-5; D remains unclear. The CDR3 is 17 residues long. V lost 0 bases to trimming and J lost 5 bases, with 19 bases between them. Germline CDR1 is LNHDA and CDR2 is SQIVND (reference sequence). CDR3 nucleotide sequence: TGTGCCAGTAGTATAGATGGATTGGTGAATACAAGGGAGACCCAGTACTTC. Its translation: CASSIDGLVNTRETQYF.

The chain combines TRBV5-1 with TRBJ1-2, with 9 bases identical to TRBD1. CDR3 length equals 14 residues. V dropped 4 bases and J dropped 6; count of bases not matched to a gene: 7. CDR1 and CDR2 from the germline V gene are SGHRS and YFSETQ. The CDR3 nucleotides are TGCGCCAGCAGCGGAGGGACAGGGAGGGATGGCTACACCTTC. It translates to CASSGGTGRDGYTF. Full variable domain (remainder filled in from reference TRBV5-1 and TRBJ1-2): KAGVTQTPRYLIKTRGQQVTLSCSPISGHRSVSWYQQTPGQGLQFLFEYFSETQRNKGNFPGRFSGRQFSNSRSEMNVSTLELGDSALYLCASSGGTGRDGYTFGSGTRLTVV.

This clonotype has ten or more counts. This chain links TRBV11-2 with TRBJ2-3; D perhaps matches TRBD1 (6 bases). V lost 5 bases and J 5 bases, leaving 11 bases between the germline ends. The CDR3 is 13 residues long. CDR1 is SGHAT and CDR2 is FQNNGV in the germline V gene. CDR3 DNA sequence: TGTGCCAGCAGCCTCTCCAGGGGAGATACGCAGTATTTT. It codes for CASSLSRGDTQYF.

V gene TRBV7-9 combines with J gene TRBJ1-2; D gene unclear. The CDR3 runs 15 residues. Germline V CDR1 and CDR2: SEHNR, FQNEAQ (reference sequence). The V end lost 5 bases, the J end lost 4 bases, and 17 bases lay between the germline ends. The CDR3 loop reads CASSPTMLGGYGYTF. The CDR3 DNA reads as TGTGCCAGCAGCCCCACTATGCTAGGCGGCTATGGCTACACCTTC. The whole variable domain, remainder taken from reference TRBV7-9 and TRBJ1-2, is DTGVSQNPRHKITKRGQNVTFRCDPISEHNRLYWYRQTLGQGPEFLTYFQNEAQLEKSRLLSDRFSAERPKGSFSTLEIQRTEQGDSAMYLCASSPTMLGGYGYTFGSGTRLTVV.

This clonotype has just a few counts. The chain recombines TRBV5-4 with TRBJ2-7; tentative D call: TRBD1 (5 bases). Germline lookup yields CDR1 SGHNT and CDR2 YYREEE (reference sequence). This CDR3 comprises 13 residues. V was cut by 0 bases and J by 5 bases, with 9 bases left in between. The CDR3 protein is CASSLAGNHEQYF. In nucleotides, the CDR3 is TGTGCCAGCAGCTTGGCAGGGAACCACGAGCAGTACTTC.

The genes are TRBV7-9 and TRBJ2-1; possible D gene TRBD2, 5 bases. CDR1 and CDR2 from the germline V gene are SEHNR and FQNEAQ (reference sequence). With 1 base removed from V and 6 bases from J, the gap between germline ends came to 13 bases. The CDR3 covers 15 residues. The CDR3 DNA follows: TGTGCCAGCAGCTTAGTTTTCTCAGAGGGCAATGAGCAGTTCTTC. It translates to CASSLVFSEGNEQFF.

This clonotype appeared many times. The chain couples TRBV28 to TRBJ2-4, with D perhaps being TRBD1 or TRBD2 (5 bases each). Germline CDR1 and CDR2: MDHEN and SYDVKM. V was cut by 10 bases and J by 7 bases, with 17 bases left in between. This CDR3 contains 13 residues. In DNA, the CDR3 is TGTGCCATCACACCGGGCAGGGAGAACATTCAGTACTTC. Encoded protein: CAITPGRENIQYF.

This clonotype was found many times. This chain uses TRBV3-1 with TRBJ1-4; 9 positions match TRBD1. Germline lookup yields CDR1 LGHDT and CDR2 YNNKEL (reference sequence). The CDR3 covers 14 residues. The junction had 2 bases not matched to a gene; V was cut back by 4 bases and J by 5 bases. This CDR3 is CASSRGTGNEKLFF. The DNA of the CDR3 is TGTGCCAGCAGCCGAGGGACAGGGAATGAAAAACTGTTTTTT.

This clonotype was recorded only once. The CDR3 DNA reads as TGTGCCAGCAGCCCCGGAGGGGGGGGAGCTAACTATGGCTACACCTTC. Encoded protein: CASSPGGGGANYGYTF. V usage is TRBV5-4 and J usage is TRBJ1-2; TRBD1 is a possible D gene (6 bases). The CDR3 is 16 amino acids. V dropped 4 bases and J dropped 0 bases, with 16 bases sitting between them. The germline V gene encodes CDR1 SGHNT and CDR2 YYREEE (reference sequence).